The rows below give T cell receptor beta chains drawn from one sample of a study of blood T cells in healthy people across ages. From the 5' RACE reads, TCRdb called clonotypes with MiXCR, one entry per CDR3 protein. The sample lists a few hundred thousand distinct CDR3 sequences; 27% were seen once. Sample: blood. The receptors come from a woman aged 70-85 years in good health. The conserved cysteine and the conserved F or W are not part of the CDR3 here. Size values are once, few and many counts, or a class for expanded clones, and some rows have none.

v_gene | abundance | CDR3aa
TRBV20-1 | NA | SVLTSGSPNEQY
TRBV7-9 | NA | ASSLEGVRRGYT
TRBV7-2 | few | ASSRSGREDTQY
TRBV6-6 | NA | ASSWVGDEQF
TRBV4-2 | NA | ASSLTEAGGSGDIQY
TRBV2 | few | ASSEVLATYEQY
TRBV20-1 | once | SARWGDRETQY
TRBV20-1 | few | SARSAVTDTQY
TRBV28 | once | ASRARTSGRPGEQF
TRBV28 | few | ASTTPRAGETQY
TRBV12-3/TRBV12-4 | few | ASSLGTNAGGQY
TRBV12-3/TRBV12-4 | NA | ASSRQSTGGNEKLF
TRBV29-1 | NA | SAIRGETEAF
TRBV29-1 | many | SVVGAGGLGNEQF
TRBV5-1 | NA | ASTSRLAGVIEQF
TRBV13 | NA | ASSQRTPRGNTEAF
TRBV5-5 | many | ASSLTPMNTEAF
TRBV29-1 | many | SVATNEQY
TRBV25-1 | few | ASSTGGGGSYNEQF
TRBV15 | NA | ATSRDSRGIGGTQY
TRBV6-1 | NA | ASSEEFYGYA
TRBV4-2 | NA | ASSRTAGGQIYEQY
TRBV5-1 | NA | ASSFDSDPGLQQY
TRBV29-1 | NA | SVESTVGQY
TRBV18 | NA | ASSPSGTRANEQF
TRBV2 | NA | ASEGAGTGELF
TRBV6-5 | few | ASSGQLNQPQH
TRBV7-2 | many | ASSFGLAGARETQY
TRBV7-3 | NA | ASSARGTLQETQY
TRBV27 | NA | ASRPRRGSSPLH
TRBV20-1 | NA | SARDLQETQY
TRBV12-3/TRBV12-4 | few | ASSPTSSYNEQF
TRBV5-1 | once | ANSLVKNSYNEQF
TRBV6-5 | many | ASSYAGSGNTIY
TRBV5-1 | NA | ASSFLGTSGFYNEQF
TRBV7-2 | NA | ASSLAPTANYGYT
TRBV20-1 | many | SASYGGNQPQH
TRBV20-1 | NA | SARSQGNEQF
TRBV20-1 | NA | SASRAELNTGELF
TRBV7-3 | NA | ASSSGTSGIGQF
TRBV28 | NA | ASSFLGSTADQPQH
TRBV5-1 | NA | ASSFDQGGDEQF
TRBV19 | few | ATLAGGGSDTQY
TRBV27 | NA | ASSGRDSLEY
TRBV20-1 | NA | SALTAGARWTDTQY
TRBV6-1 | NA | ASSQLKWERTEAF
TRBV29-1 | many | SASRPETQY
TRBV28 | few | ASSPSDWKTDTQY
TRBV24-1 | NA | ATSGAGTHSYNEQF
TRBV5-4 | NA | ASSSTRPLSQYGYT
TRBV3-1 | few | ASSPGQSSQETQY
TRBV4-3 | few | ASSQEQGAGNEQF
TRBV19 | few | ASSIPAEPNTEAF
TRBV29-1 | few | SAPGERGYGYT
TRBV5-1 | NA | ASSLEGTSGVDTQY